This TCR beta chain was sequenced in a study of cytotoxic CD8 clonotypes in ibrutinib-treated CLL. Study information: Partial response occurred in roughly 25 patients and complete response in 2; at median about 70 months, roughly 15 remained remitted and 12 progressed. Response samples were taken after a median roughly 13 months of treatment, range 6 to 36.

The method was immunoSEQ multiplex PCR; TCRdb's version includes in-frame clones alone and lacks a portion of them. The sample holds more than 75,000 clones, roughly three quarters seen once. This clone was detected a few times. Trimming pared 6 bases from V and 3 bases from J, leaving 20 bases between. Per the germline V gene, CDR1 is MDHEN and CDR2 is SYDVKM. CDR3 size: 17 residues. The chain employs TRBV28 and TRBJ1-4; D is possibly TRBD1 (5 bases). The starting material was PBMCs, obtained after 24 months of ibrutinib treatment. The TCR sequence derives from a human donor with chronic lymphocytic leukemia. Here the CDR3 reads CASSPVFGGGSNEKLFF. In DNA, the CDR3 is TGTGCCAGCAGCCCAGTCTTTGGGGGAGGGTCTAATGAAAAACTGTTTTTT.